Presented here are 11 T cell receptor beta chains from one specimen sequenced in a study of blood T cell repertoires in COVID-19 (dated by TCRdb to 2020 to 2022). Receptors were amplified or captured by the immunoSEQ multiplex PCR assay. In TCRdb, the immuneACCESS table is reduced to in-frame sequences with V and J assigned. These tables do not hold every clone; where another copy was compared, an unresolved V gene accounts for under half, and the others remain unexplained. A total of 130,000 to 150,000 clones appear in this sample, about four fifths of them only once. Roughly 4.8% of the sample comes from the top ten. The material sequenced was peripheral blood. The receptors come from a human donor in a cohort sampled during active COVID-19.

This chain uses TRBV6-5 with TRBJ2-1; D might be TRBD2 (5 bases). CDR3 length equals 15 residues. Germline V gives CDR1 MNHEY, CDR2 SVGAGI. V dropped 2 bases and J dropped 4 bases, with 12 bases sitting between them. The CDR3 sequence is CASSYLSGEYNEQFF. The DNA for the CDR3 is TGTGCCAGCAGTTACCTCTCCGGGGAATACAATGAGCAGTTCTTC.

The chain couples TRBV12-3 or TRBV12-4 to TRBJ2-5; 8 bases fit TRBD1. J was trimmed by 4 bases and V by 6 bases; bases with no gene match: 4. The CDR3 is made up of 13 amino acids. CDR3 amino acids: CASRRGQGETQYF. CDR3 in DNA: TGTGCCAGCAGACGAGGACAGGGAGAGACCCAGTACTTC.

This rearrangement joins TRBV11-1 to TRBJ2-5; D is perhaps TRBD1 (6 bases). With 5 bases removed from V and 5 bases from J, the gap between germline ends came to 9 bases. The CDR3 has 12 residues. CDR1 is SGHAT and CDR2 is FQDESV in the germline V gene (reference sequence). The CDR3 DNA reads TGTGCCAGCAGCCCAGGGGTGGAGACCCAGTACTTC. Amino acids: CASSPGVETQYF.

The chain recombines TRBV3-1 (or the pseudogene TRBV3-2) with TRBJ2-3; D not certain. CDR1 and CDR2 (germline): LGHDT, YNNKEL (reference sequence). The V and J ends lost 2 bases and 4 bases respectively, with 7 bases between them. The CDR3 runs 13 residues. This CDR3 reads CASSQSLPDTQYF. In DNA, the CDR3 is TGTGCCAGCAGCCAAAGCCTACCAGATACGCAGTATTTT.

To note about this clone: A junction boundary mismatches the germline segment, possibly from a read error. The V gene is TRBV2, the J gene TRBJ2-2; D is possibly TRBD2 (5 bases). The CDR3 runs to 15 residues. Germline V gives CDR1 SNHLY, CDR2 FYNNEI. The CDR3 nucleotides are TGTGCCAGCAGTCAAGCGGAGACGAACACCGGGGAGCTGTTTTTT. Protein product: CASSQAETNTGELFF.

V gene TRBV6-2 or TRBV6-3 combines with J gene TRBJ1-1; 7 positions match TRBD1. The CDR3 contains 16 residues. Trimming cost V 1 base and J 5 bases; bases outside gene matches: 10. The germline V gene encodes CDR1 MNHEY and CDR2 SVGEGT. CDR3 residues: CASSYFGRQGRTEAFF. The CDR3 DNA reads TGTGCCAGCAGTTACTTCGGGAGACAGGGAAGGACTGAAGCTTTCTTT.

The gene calls are TRBV7-9 and TRBJ1-1; no reliable D call. This CDR3 is 12 amino acids long. Germline CDR1 is SEHNR and CDR2 is FQNEAQ (reference sequence). Trimming cost V 4 bases and J 7 bases, with 10 bases left between them. The CDR3 region is CASSSDQDEAFF. Here the CDR3 DNA reads TGTGCCAGCAGCTCAGACCAGGATGAAGCTTTCTTT. Full variable domain (remainder filled in from reference TRBV7-9 and TRBJ1-1): DTGVSQNPRHKITKRGQNVTFRCDPISEHNRLYWYRQTLGQGPEFLTYFQNEAQLEKSRLLSDRFSAERPKGSFSTLEIQRTEQGDSAMYLCASSSDQDEAFFGQGTRLTVV.

V and J are TRBV15 and TRBJ2-2; 8 bases are shared with TRBD2. Per the germline V gene, CDR1 is LNHNV and CDR2 is YYDKDF (reference sequence). V shed 7 bases and J 4 bases; nucleotides not matched to a gene: 5. This CDR3 is 14 amino acids long. CDR3: CATKAGVGTGELFF. In DNA form, the CDR3 reads TGTGCCACCAAAGCGGGGGTCGGCACCGGGGAGCTGTTTTTT.

This CDR3 reads CASSHGQGDMNTEAFF. As DNA, the CDR3 is TGCGCCAGCAGCCACGGACAGGGCGACATGAACACTGAAGCTTTCTTT. The J gene is TRBJ1-1, the V gene TRBV5-1, with TRBD1 matching 8 bases. The CDR3 has 16 amino acids. V lost 4 bases to trimming and J lost 0 bases; unmatched junction nucleotides: 8. CDR1 SGHRS and CDR2 YFSETQ come from the germline V gene.

The chain employs TRBV6-5 and TRBJ1-2, with 9 bases that match TRBD1. Germline V gene sequence: CDR1 MNHEY, CDR2 SVGAGI. J lost 3 bases, V lost 4 bases, and 3 bases had no gene match. The length of the CDR3 is 14 residues. The CDR3 DNA sequence: TGTGCCAGCAGTTTACAGGGGGCAGACTATGGCTACACCTTC. Amino acid sequence: CASSLQGADYGYTF.

The gene calls are TRBV7-2 and TRBJ2-2; D is uncertain. V was trimmed by 2 bases and J by 1 base, leaving 8 bases between them. The germline V gene has CDR1 SGHTA and CDR2 FQGNSA. The CDR3 is 15 residues long. The CDR3: CASSLRQMNTGELFF. The CDR3, as DNA: TGTGCCAGCAGCTTAAGACAAATGAACACCGGGGAGCTGTTTTTT.